The present T cell receptor beta chain was sequenced within a study of T cells in Graves' hyperthyroidism and ophthalmopathy. The study, taken as a whole, reports: The model predicted ophthalmopathy a median around seven months before onset.

RNA transcripts provided the source from which TCR beta CDR3 regions were amplified. TCR CDR3 underwent first-round RT-PCR with the HTBI primer set. In TCRdb, the multiplex PCR reads were re-called with MiXCR into one record per CDR3 protein. The table shows about 610,000 distinct CDR3 sequences, with approximately 14% occurring only once. Points on this clonotype: Its antigen remains unidentified.

Sequenced sample: blood. This receptor was obtained from a woman in her forties with Graves' ophthalmopathy.

The CDR3 DNA reads as TGTGCCACCAGCAGAGATGGACTTGGACAGCTTTCTGGGGCCAACGTCCTGACTTTC. Its translation: CATSRDGLGQLSGANVLTF. This sequence joins TRBV15 and TRBJ2-6; D is possibly TRBD1 (6 bases). V was shortened by 0 bases and J by 1 base, with 16 bases between the two germline ends. The CDR3 sequence is 19 residues long. Per the germline V gene, CDR1 is LNHNV and CDR2 is YYDKDF (reference sequence).